The 12 T cell receptor beta chains below come from one sample, sequenced in a study of T cell repertoires in cytomegalovirus infection. TCRdb processed the reads anew with MiXCR; each CDR3 protein has one entry. This table has about 300,000 distinct CDR3 sequences, about a quarter appearing once. The source material was PBMCs. These receptors came from a human donor in good health (CMV status not recorded). Some clones in this sample may be carry-over from other donors' samples.

This clonotype was recorded at least ten times. This sequence joins TRBV7-2 and TRBJ1-5; D gene ambiguous. Germline V gene lookup returns CDR1 SGHTA and CDR2 FQGNSA. This CDR3 has 13 amino acids. V lost 3 bases and J lost 6, with 9 bases in between. The CDR3: CASSFEVGQPQHF. The CDR3 coding sequence is TGTGCCAGCAGCTTTGAGGTCGGTCAGCCCCAGCATTTT.

This clonotype was detected only a few times. The chain combines TRBV6-2 or TRBV6-3 with TRBJ1-1, with D hard to call. CDR3 size: 12 residues. Germline loops: CDR1 MNHEY, CDR2 SVGEGT. The V and J ends lost 2 bases and 10 bases respectively, with 11 bases between them. The CDR3 is CASSYMASGAFF. The CDR3 DNA is TGTGCCAGCAGTTACATGGCCTCAGGAGCTTTCTTT.

Turning to this clonotype: The germline gene is not matched at one end of the junction; a read error may be the cause. The gene calls are TRBV7-3 and TRBJ1-2; 9 bases line up with TRBD1. Germline CDR1 SGHTA, CDR2 FQGTGA. The CDR3 loop spans 17 amino acids. CDR3: CASSVTGGEVSNYGYTF. The CDR3 bases are TGTGCCAGCAGCGTAACAGGGGGCGAAGTCTCTAACTATGGCTACACCTTC.

This chain connects TRBV20-1 to TRBJ2-1, with TRBD2 identical over 7 bases. V lost 0 bases and J lost 0; bases outside the gene matches: 5. The CDR3 spans 16 residues. Germline V gene data show CDR1 as DFQATT and CDR2 as SNEGSKA (reference sequence). This chain's CDR3 is CSARDWGLNSYNEQFF. The DNA of the CDR3 is TGCAGTGCTAGAGATTGGGGACTAAACTCCTACAATGAGCAGTTCTTC.

This clonotype has only a few counts. J is TRBJ1-2 and V is TRBV20-1; perhaps TRBD1 as D (6 bases). Germline V gives CDR1 DFQATT, CDR2 SNEGSKA (reference sequence). Trimming took off 6 bases at V and 6 bases at J, with 17 bases between the two ends. The CDR3 totals 13 residues. In DNA form, the CDR3 reads TGCAGTGCGGGACCAGGGGCGAACCATGGCTACACCTTC. Translated: CSAGPGANHGYTF.

There are a few counts of this clonotype. This sequence joins TRBV11-2 and TRBJ2-5, with D hard to call. CDR1 and CDR2 from the germline V gene are SGHAT and FQNNGV. V lost 2 bases and J 4 bases, leaving 8 bases between the germline ends. CDR3 length equals 13 residues. Here the CDR3 DNA reads TGTGCCAGCAGCTTAACCAGAAGAGAGACCCAGTACTTC. Its protein product is CASSLTRRETQYF.

This clonotype was counted a few times. The chain couples TRBV12-3 or TRBV12-4 to TRBJ2-3, with D hard to call. The CDR3 has 14 residues. V was trimmed by 6 bases and J by 0 bases, leaving 10 bases between them. The CDR3 reads CASRPGASTDTQYF. CDR3 nucleotides: TGTGCCAGCAGACCAGGTGCTAGCACAGATACGCAGTATTTT.

This clonotype was detected many times. The CDR3 coding sequence is TGTGCCAGCAGTTCCAAGGGGGACAGGGGTTCTTACTATGGCTACACCTTC. It translates to CASSSKGDRGSYYGYTF. This chain links TRBV12-3 or TRBV12-4 with TRBJ1-2; 10 bases fit TRBD1. With 4 bases clipped from V and 3 bases from J, the junction kept 11 bases outside the gene matches. This CDR3 spans 17 amino acids.

This clonotype has only one observation. The chain joins TRBV6-1 to TRBJ2-1, with a tentative D call TRBD1 (5 bases). The V end lost 6 bases, the J end lost 11 bases, and 17 bases lay between the germline ends. CDR3 size: 13 residues. Germline V lookup: CDR1 MNHNS, CDR2 SASEGT. CDR3 residues: CASSSLRVDKQFF. The CDR3 nucleotides read TGTGCCAGCAGCTCACTCAGGGTGGATAAGCAGTTCTTC.

This clonotype was seen a few times. The chain has TRBV5-1 and TRBJ2-1; D might be TRBD1 or TRBD2, each matching 6 bases. V lost 4 bases, J lost 2 bases, and 16 bases lay in between. Germline values: CDR1 SGHRS, CDR2 YFSETQ. The CDR3 loop spans 16 amino acids. The CDR3 DNA follows: TGCGCCAGCAGCCTCGGAGGGGGGCAAACCTACAATGAGCAGTTCTTC. This codes for CASSLGGGQTYNEQFF.

There are a few counts of this clonotype. The J gene is TRBJ1-2, the V gene TRBV29-1, with D possibly being TRBD1 (5 bases). Germline V gene sequence: CDR1 SQVTM, CDR2 ANQGSEA. CDR3 length: 14 amino acids. Trimming took 6 bases from V and 6 from J, leaving 20 bases between them. Here the CDR3 reads CSVHKRVQADGYTF. CDR3 coding DNA: TGCAGCGTCCATAAGAGAGTACAGGCCGATGGCTACACCTTC. The variable domain in full, with the rest retrieved from reference TRBV29-1 and TRBJ1-2, is SAVISQKPSRDICQRGTSLTIQCQVDSQVTMMFWYRQQPGQSLTLIATANQGSEATYESGFVIDKFPISRPNLTFSTLTVSNMSPEDSSIYLCSVHKRVQADGYTFGSGTRLTVV.

V gene TRBV24-1 combines with J gene TRBJ2-4; 8 bases map to TRBD2. This CDR3 has 18 residues. The germline gives CDR1 KGHDR, CDR2 SFDVKD. Unmatched junction bases numbered 17, after V lost 4 bases and J lost 7 bases. CDR3 region: CATSDPLAGGVTGNIQYF. In DNA form, the CDR3 reads TGTGCCACCAGTGACCCCCTTGCGGGGGGCGTCACGGGTAACATTCAGTACTTC.